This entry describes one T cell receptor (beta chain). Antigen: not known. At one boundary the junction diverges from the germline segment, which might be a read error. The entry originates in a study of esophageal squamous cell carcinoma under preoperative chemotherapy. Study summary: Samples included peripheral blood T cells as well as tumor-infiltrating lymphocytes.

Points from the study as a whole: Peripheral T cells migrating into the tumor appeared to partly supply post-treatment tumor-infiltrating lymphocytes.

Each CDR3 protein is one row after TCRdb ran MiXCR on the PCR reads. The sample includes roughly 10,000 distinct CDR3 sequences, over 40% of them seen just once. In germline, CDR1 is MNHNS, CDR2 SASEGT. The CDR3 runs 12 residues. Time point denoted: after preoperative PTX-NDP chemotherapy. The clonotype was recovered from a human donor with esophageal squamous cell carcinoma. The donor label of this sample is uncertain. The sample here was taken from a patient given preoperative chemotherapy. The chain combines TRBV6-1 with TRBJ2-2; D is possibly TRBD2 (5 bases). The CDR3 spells CESCAGPGELFF. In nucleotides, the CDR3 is TGTGAGAGCTGTGCGGGCCCCGGGGAGCTGTTCTTT.